This TCR beta chain stems from a study of cytomegalovirus exposure and HLA in healthy donors. A roughly 120-subject validation cohort, separate from the approximately 610-subject first cohort, supplied the donors. Germline trimming cut 4 bases from V and 0 bases from J; bases unmatched to any gene: 7. Germline V gives CDR1 SGHRS, CDR2 YFSETQ. This CDR3 contains 17 residues. Measured with immunoSEQ multiplex PCR; TCRdb has only the in-frame clones, and not every one. The sample lists some 130,000 clones, about 80% seen once, with about 27% in the top ten. This clone appeared once. Its antigen is unidentified. Whole-study findings and limits: CMV antigen specificity was confirmed in vitro for three CMV-associated chains. It was reported that the classifier diagnosed cytomegalovirus status with high specificity and sensitivity in both the original and validation cohorts.

Sequenced sample: PBMCs. The chain has TRBV5-1 and TRBJ1-4; TRBD1 matches at 9 bases. This receptor was taken from a man aged 30 to 39 in good health and CMV-seropositive. The CDR3 loop reads CASSGSGTGSTNEKLFF. CDR3 sequence (DNA): TGCGCCAGCAGCGGTTCCGGGACAGGGTCAACTAATGAAAAACTGTTTTTT.